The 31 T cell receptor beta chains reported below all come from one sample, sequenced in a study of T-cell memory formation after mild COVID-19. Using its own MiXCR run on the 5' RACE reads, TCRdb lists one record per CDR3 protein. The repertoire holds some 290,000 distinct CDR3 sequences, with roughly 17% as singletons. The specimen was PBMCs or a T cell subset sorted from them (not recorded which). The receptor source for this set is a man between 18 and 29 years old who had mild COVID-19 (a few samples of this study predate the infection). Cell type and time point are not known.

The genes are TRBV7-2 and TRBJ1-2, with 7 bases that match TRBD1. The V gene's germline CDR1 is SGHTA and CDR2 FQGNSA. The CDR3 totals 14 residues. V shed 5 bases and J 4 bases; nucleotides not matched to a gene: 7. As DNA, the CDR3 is TGTGCCAGCAGCGACCAGACAGGGCTCTATGGCTACACCTTC. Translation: CASSDQTGLYGYTF. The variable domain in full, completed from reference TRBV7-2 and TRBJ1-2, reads GAGVSQSPSNKVTEKGKDVELRCDPISGHTALYWYRQSLGQGLEFLIYFQGNSAPDKSGLPSDRFSAERTGGSVSTLTIQRTQQEDSAVYLCASSDQTGLYGYTFGSGTRLTVV.

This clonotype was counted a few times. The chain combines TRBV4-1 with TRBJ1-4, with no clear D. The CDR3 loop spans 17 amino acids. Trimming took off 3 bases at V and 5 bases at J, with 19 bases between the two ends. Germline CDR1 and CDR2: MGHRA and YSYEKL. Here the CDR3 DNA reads TGCGCCAGCAGCCACCTACCGGGCCCGAGGGCGAATGAAAAACTGTTTTTT. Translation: CASSHLPGPRANEKLFF.

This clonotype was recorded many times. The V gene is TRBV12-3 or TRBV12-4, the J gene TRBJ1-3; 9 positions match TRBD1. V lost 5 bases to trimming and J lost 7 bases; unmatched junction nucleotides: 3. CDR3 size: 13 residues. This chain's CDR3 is CASSATGGNTIYF. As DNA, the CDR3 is TGTGCCAGCAGTGCGACAGGGGGTAACACCATATATTTT.

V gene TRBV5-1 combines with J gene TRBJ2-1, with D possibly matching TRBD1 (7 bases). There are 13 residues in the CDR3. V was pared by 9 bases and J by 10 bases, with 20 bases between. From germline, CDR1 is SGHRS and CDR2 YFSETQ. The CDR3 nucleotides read TGCGCCACCGGGACAGACTTTCGGGGGGAGCAGTTCTTC. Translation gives CATGTDFRGEQFF.

The CDR3 loop is CASSYSRAGLGYGYTF. In DNA, the CDR3 is TGTGCCAGCAGTTACTCGAGAGCGGGCTTGGGCTATGGCTACACCTTC. The J gene is TRBJ1-2, the V gene TRBV6-5, with D uncertain. There are 16 residues in the CDR3. Germline lookup yields CDR1 MNHEY and CDR2 SVGAGI. Trimming removed 0 bases at V and 4 bases at J, with 15 bases between.

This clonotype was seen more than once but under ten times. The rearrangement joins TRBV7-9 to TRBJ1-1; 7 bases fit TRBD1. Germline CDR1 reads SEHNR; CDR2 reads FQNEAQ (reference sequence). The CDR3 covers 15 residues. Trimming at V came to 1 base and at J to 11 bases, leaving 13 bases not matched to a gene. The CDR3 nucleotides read TGTGCCAGCAGCTTAGGACAGGGACAGATCCGCGGGGCTTTCTTT. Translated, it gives CASSLGQGQIRGAFF.

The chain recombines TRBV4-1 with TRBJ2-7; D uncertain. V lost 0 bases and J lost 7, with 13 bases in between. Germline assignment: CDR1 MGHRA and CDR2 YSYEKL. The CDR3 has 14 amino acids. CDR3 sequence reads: CASSQDPAASEQYV. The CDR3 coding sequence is TGCGCCAGCAGCCAAGATCCAGCAGCCTCTGAGCAGTACGTC.

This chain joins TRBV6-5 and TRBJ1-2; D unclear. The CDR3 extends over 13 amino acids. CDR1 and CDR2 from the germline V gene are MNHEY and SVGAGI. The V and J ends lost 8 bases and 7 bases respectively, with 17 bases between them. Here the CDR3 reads CASRAVRSRGYTF. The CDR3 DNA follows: TGTGCCAGCCGAGCCGTCCGGTCCCGTGGCTACACCTTC.

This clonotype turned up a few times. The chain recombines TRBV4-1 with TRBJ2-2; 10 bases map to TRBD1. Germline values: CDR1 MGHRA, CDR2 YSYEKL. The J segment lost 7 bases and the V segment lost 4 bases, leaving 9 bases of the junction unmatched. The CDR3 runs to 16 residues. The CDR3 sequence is CASSRIRTGGLGELFF. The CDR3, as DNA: TGCGCCAGCAGCCGAATCAGGACAGGGGGTCTCGGGGAGCTGTTTTTT.

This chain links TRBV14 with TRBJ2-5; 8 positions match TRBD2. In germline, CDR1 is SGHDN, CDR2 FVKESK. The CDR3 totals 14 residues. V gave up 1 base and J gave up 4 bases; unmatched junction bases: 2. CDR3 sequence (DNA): TGTGCCAGCAGCCAAGTTAGCGGGGCAGAGACCCAGTACTTC. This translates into CASSQVSGAETQYF.

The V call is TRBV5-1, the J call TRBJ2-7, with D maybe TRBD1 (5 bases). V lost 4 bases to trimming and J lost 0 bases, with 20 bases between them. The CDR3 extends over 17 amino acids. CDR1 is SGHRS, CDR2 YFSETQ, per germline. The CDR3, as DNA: TGCGCCAGCAGCAGCTTGGGGATGGACAAAAGCTCCTACGAGCAGTACTTC. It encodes CASSSLGMDKSSYEQYF.

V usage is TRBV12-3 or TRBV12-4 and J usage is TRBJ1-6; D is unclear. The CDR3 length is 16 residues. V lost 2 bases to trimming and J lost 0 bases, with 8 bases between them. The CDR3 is CASSLLSSSYNSPLHF. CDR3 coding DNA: TGTGCCAGCAGTTTATTAAGCAGCTCCTATAATTCACCCCTCCACTTT.

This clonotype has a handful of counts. The CDR3 nucleotides read TGTGCCAGCTCACTACGACGGGAGACAGATACGCAGTATTTT. Protein product: CASSLRRETDTQYF. V and J are TRBV18 and TRBJ2-3, with D possibly TRBD2 on 6 matching bases. The V gene lost 4 bases and the J gene lost 3 bases, with 11 bases spanning the gap. CDR1 is KGHSH and CDR2 is LQKENI in the germline V gene. The CDR3 spans 14 residues.

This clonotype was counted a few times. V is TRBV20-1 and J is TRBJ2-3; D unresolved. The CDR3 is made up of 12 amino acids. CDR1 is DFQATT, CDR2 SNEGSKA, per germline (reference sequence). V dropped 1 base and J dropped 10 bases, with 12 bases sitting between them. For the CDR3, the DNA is TGCAGTGCTAGAGGACTCCTCGAACCGCAGTATTTT. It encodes CSARGLLEPQYF.

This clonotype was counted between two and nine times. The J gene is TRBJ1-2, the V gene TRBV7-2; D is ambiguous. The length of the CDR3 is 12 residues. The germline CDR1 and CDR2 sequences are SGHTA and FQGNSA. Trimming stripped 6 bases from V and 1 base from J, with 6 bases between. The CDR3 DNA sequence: TGTGCCAGCAGTAGGATTAACTATGGCTACACCTTC. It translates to CASSRINYGYTF.

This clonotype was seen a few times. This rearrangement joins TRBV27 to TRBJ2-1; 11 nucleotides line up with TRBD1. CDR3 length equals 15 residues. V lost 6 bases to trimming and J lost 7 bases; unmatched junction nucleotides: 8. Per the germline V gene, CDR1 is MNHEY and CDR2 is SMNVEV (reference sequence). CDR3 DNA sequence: TGTGCCAGCAGAACCACCGGGACAGGGGGAAATGAGCAGTTCTTC. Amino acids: CASRTTGTGGNEQFF.

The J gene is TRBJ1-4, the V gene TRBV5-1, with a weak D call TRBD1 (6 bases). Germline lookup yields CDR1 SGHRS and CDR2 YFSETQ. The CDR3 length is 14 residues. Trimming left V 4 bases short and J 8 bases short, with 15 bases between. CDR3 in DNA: TGCGCCAGCAGCCCGGACAGCCAGGAGGAAAAACTGTTTTTT. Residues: CASSPDSQEEKLFF.

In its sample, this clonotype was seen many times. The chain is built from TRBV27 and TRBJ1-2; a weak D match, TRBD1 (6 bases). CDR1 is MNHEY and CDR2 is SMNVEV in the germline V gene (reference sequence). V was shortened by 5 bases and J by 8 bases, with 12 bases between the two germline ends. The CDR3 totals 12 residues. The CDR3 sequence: CASSPTGRGYTF. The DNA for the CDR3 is TGTGCCAGCAGTCCTACAGGGAGAGGCTACACCTTC.

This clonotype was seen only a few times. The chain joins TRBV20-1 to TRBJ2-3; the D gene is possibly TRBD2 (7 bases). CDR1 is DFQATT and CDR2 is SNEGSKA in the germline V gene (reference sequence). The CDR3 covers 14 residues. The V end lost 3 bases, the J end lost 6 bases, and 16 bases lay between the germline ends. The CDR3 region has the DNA TGCAGTGCTAGCTGGGGGGGCTCAGCCGATACGCAGTATTTT. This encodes CSASWGGSADTQYF.

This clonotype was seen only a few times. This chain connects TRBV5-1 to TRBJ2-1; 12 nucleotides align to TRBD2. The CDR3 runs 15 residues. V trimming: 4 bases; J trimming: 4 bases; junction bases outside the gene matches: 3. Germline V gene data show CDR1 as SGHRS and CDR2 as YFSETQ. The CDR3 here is CASSTGLAGYNEQFF. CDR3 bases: TGCGCCAGCAGCACGGGACTAGCGGGTTACAATGAGCAGTTCTTC.

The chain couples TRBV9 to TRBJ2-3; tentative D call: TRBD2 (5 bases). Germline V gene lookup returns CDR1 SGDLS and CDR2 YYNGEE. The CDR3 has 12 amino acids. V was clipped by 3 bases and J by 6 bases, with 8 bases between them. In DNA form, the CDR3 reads TGTGCCAGCAGCGACCCGGGGGATACGCAGTATTTT. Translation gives CASSDPGDTQYF.

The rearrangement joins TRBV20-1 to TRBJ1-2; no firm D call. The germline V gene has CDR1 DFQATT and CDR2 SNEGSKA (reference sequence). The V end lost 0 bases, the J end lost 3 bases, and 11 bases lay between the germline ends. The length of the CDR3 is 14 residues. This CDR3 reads CSARDVPNYYGYTF. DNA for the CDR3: TGCAGTGCTAGAGACGTCCCGAATTACTATGGCTACACCTTC.

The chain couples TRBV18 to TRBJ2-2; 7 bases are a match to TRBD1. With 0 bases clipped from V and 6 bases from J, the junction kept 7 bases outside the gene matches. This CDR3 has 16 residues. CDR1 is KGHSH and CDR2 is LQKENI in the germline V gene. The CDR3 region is CASSPPISDRAGELFF. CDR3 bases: TGTGCCAGCTCACCACCGATTTCTGACAGGGCCGGGGAGCTGTTTTTT.

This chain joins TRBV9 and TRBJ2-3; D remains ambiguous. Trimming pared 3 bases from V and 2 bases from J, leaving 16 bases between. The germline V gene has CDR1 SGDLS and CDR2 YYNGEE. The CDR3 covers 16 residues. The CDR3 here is CASSEQSRRATDTQYF. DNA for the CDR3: TGTGCCAGCAGCGAACAATCTAGACGGGCCACAGATACGCAGTATTTT.

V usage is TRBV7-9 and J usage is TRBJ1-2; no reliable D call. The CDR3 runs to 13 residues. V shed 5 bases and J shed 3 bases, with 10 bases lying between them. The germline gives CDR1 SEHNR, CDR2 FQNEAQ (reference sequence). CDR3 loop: CASSGTEYYGYTF. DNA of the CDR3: TGTGCCAGCAGCGGAACCGAATACTATGGCTACACCTTC.

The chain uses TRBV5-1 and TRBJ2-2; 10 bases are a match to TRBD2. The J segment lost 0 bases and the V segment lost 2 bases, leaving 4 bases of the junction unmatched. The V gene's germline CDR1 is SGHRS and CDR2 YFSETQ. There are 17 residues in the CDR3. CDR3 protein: CASSFASGGPNTGELFF. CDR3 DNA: TGCGCCAGCAGCTTCGCTAGCGGGGGTCCGAACACCGGGGAGCTGTTTTTT.

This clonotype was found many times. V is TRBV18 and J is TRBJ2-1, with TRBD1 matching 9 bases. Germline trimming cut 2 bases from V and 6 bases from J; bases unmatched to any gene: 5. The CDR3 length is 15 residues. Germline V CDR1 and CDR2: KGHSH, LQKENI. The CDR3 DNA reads TGTGCCAGCTCACCATTGGGACAGGGCCTCAATGAGCAGTTCTTC. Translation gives CASSPLGQGLNEQFF.

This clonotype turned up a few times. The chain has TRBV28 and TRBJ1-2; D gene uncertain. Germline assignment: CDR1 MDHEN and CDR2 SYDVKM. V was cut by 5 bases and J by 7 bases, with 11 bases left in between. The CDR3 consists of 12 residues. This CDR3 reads CASSVSGSGYTF. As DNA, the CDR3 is TGTGCCAGCAGTGTCTCAGGATCTGGCTACACCTTC.

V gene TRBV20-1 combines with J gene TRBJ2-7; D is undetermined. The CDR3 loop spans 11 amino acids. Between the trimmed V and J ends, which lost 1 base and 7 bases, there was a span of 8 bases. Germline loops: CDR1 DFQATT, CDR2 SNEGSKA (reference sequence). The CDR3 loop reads CSARASREQYF. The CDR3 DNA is TGCAGTGCTAGAGCCAGTCGGGAGCAGTACTTC.

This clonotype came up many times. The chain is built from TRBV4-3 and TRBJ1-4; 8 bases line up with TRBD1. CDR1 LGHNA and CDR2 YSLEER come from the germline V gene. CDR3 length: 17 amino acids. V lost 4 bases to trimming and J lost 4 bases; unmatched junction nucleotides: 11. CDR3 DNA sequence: TGCGCCAGCAGCCTAGACAGGACAGGGACTTATAATGAAAAACTGTTTTTT. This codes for CASSLDRTGTYNEKLFF.

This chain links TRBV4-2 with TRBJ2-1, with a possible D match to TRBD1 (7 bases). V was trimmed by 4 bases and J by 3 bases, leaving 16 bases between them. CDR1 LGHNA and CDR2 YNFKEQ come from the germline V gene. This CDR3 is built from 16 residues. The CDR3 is CASSLAAGGGYNEQFF. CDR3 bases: TGTGCCAGCAGCCTAGCCGCAGGGGGAGGCTACAATGAGCAGTTCTTC.